Shown below are 21 T cell receptor beta chains from a single sample sequenced in a study of tumor and adjacent non-tumor tissue in lung cancer. A modified ARM-PCR protocol with three rounds of nested PCR amplified TCRbeta. TCRdb reanalysed the multiplex PCR reads using MiXCR and keeps one entry per CDR3 protein. The table has about 75,000 distinct CDR3 sequences, around 70% seen once; the top ten hold 25% to 35%. No cell sorting was done before RNA was extracted from the tissue. The normal lung tissue was taken more than 3 cm from the tumor edge. The sequenced sample was distant non-tumor lung tissue. These receptors all stem from a woman aged 45 to 65 with non-small cell lung cancer.

This clonotype has ten or more counts. This chain joins TRBV6-5 and TRBJ1-2, with D possibly TRBD1 on 6 matching bases. CDR1 and CDR2 from the germline V gene are MNHEY and SVGAGI. V lost 6 bases and J lost 8, with 16 bases in between. The CDR3 runs 13 residues. CDR3 DNA sequence: TGTGCCAGCAGCGGTAGAGGGGGGCTGGGCTACACCTTC. This codes for CASSGRGGLGYTF.

About this clonotype: The junction departs from germline at one end; a sequencing error may be responsible. This chain uses TRBV4-1 with TRBJ1-1; D might be TRBD1 (6 bases). The CDR3 loop spans 16 amino acids. Germline V CDR1 and CDR2: MGHRA, YSYEKL. The CDR3 spells CTSSQDRYRAKTEAFF. CDR3 nucleotide sequence: TGTACCAGCAGCCAAGATCGTTACAGGGCGAAGACTGAAGCTTTCTTT.

This clonotype was recorded only once. This sequence may be a read error, since a much larger clone differs from it by one base. The rearrangement joins TRBV5-4 to TRBJ2-1; TRBD2 aligns across 12 bases. The CDR3 is made up of 17 amino acids. The V gene's germline CDR1 is SGHNT and CDR2 YYREEE (reference sequence). The CDR3, as DNA: TGTGCCAGCAGCAAAATCCAGACTAGCGGGAGTGACAATGAGCAGTTATTC. It specifies CASSKIQTSGSDNEQLF.

On this clonotype: At one end, the junction sequence differs from germline, possibly due to a read error. The V call is TRBV6-1, the J call TRBJ2-7; D remains ambiguous. This CDR3 contains 13 residues. Germline CDR1 MNHNS, CDR2 SASEGT. This CDR3 reads CARSETEIHEQYF. The CDR3 DNA reads TGTGCCCGCAGTGAAACAGAGATCCACGAGCAGTACTTC.

This clonotype was seen repeatedly, ten times or more. The V and J genes are TRBV4-1 and TRBJ1-1; no definite D call. V lost 0 bases, J lost 6 bases, and 8 bases lay in between. Germline loops: CDR1 MGHRA, CDR2 YSYEKL. The CDR3 consists of 13 residues. The CDR3 here is CASSQDRFSEAFF. The CDR3 DNA reads TGCGCCAGCAGCCAAGATCGGTTTTCTGAAGCTTTCTTT.

The chain recombines TRBV6-6 with TRBJ2-6; D not resolved. The germline V and J ends were trimmed by 7 bases and 0 bases, with 13 bases remaining between them. The germline gives CDR1 MNHNY, CDR2 SVGAGI (reference sequence). The CDR3 contains 16 residues. The CDR3 here is CASIKEVYSGANVLTF. The CDR3, as DNA: TGTGCCAGCATCAAGGAAGTGTACTCTGGGGCCAACGTCCTGACTTTC.

With respect to this clonotype: Germline and junction disagree at one end, which may indicate a read error. V usage is TRBV6-5 and J usage is TRBJ2-3, with D tentatively TRBD2 (6 bases). CDR1 MNHEY and CDR2 SVGAGI come from the germline V gene. CDR3 length: 11 amino acids. CDR3 in DNA: TGTGCCGGCGGGGTTGGGGATACGCATTATTTT. Residues: CAGGVGDTHYF.

This clonotype was observed many times. The chain has TRBV10-3 and TRBJ1-5; 8 nucleotides line up with TRBD1. J gave up 4 bases and V 7 bases, and 6 bases lay outside the gene matches. Germline V lookup: CDR1 ENHRY, CDR2 SYGVKD. The CDR3 consists of 14 residues. For the CDR3, the DNA is TGTGCCATCAATGCAGGGGGCGAAAATCAGCCCCAGCATTTT. This codes for CAINAGGENQPQHF.

Turning to this clonotype: A much larger clonotype is one base distant, so this may be a read error. The CDR3 region is CASSNAGHGGNQPQHF. The CDR3 DNA follows: TGTGCCAGCAGCAACGCTGGACATGGTGGCAATCAGCCCCAGCATTTT. The chain joins TRBV12-3 or TRBV12-4 to TRBJ1-5; tentatively, D is TRBD1 (5 bases). The CDR3 sequence is 16 residues long. The V end lost 6 bases, the J end lost 2 bases, and 17 bases lay between the germline ends.

Comment on this clonotype: Germline and junction disagree at one end, which may indicate a read error. The chain carries TRBV4-2 and TRBJ2-5; D could derive from TRBD1 or TRBD2 (6 bases each). This CDR3 has 16 amino acids. Germline loops: CDR1 LGHNA, CDR2 YNFKEQ. For the CDR3, the DNA is TGTGCCAGCAGTCAGGCCCACGGGGGCCACCAAGTGACCCAGTACTTC. Translating gives CASSQAHGGHQVTQYF.

This clonotype was seen more than once but under ten times. A much larger clone lies a single base off, so this may be a read error. This sequence joins TRBV29-1 and TRBJ2-7; 13 nucleotides match TRBD2. CDR3 length: 13 amino acids. The V segment lost 7 bases and the J segment 8 bases; nucleotides outside the gene matches: 8. CDR1 is SQVTM, CDR2 ANQGSEA, per germline. The CDR3 protein is CSGWTSGSYKQYF. CDR3 nucleotides: TGCAGCGGGTGGACTAGCGGGAGTTACAAGCAGTACTTC.

About this clonotype itself: Germline and junction disagree at one end, which may indicate a read error. The rearrangement links TRBV4-1 to TRBJ2-1; possibly TRBD1 or TRBD2 for D (5 bases each). CDR3 length equals 17 residues. Germline lookup yields CDR1 MGHRA and CDR2 YSYEKL. As DNA, the CDR3 is TGCCCCAGCAGCCAAGCTAGCCATGGGACCGGAGGAAATGAGCAGTTCTTC. Protein sequence: CPSSQASHGTGGNEQFF.

The rearrangement uses TRBV4-1 and TRBJ2-6, with 7 bases matching TRBD2. The CDR3 spans 18 residues. Trimming cost V 0 bases and J 4 bases; bases outside gene matches: 9. Germline CDR1 is MGHRA and CDR2 is YSYEKL. This CDR3 is CASSQELTGGPGANVLTF. The CDR3 DNA is TGCGCCAGCAGCCAAGAATTAACGGGAGGACCAGGGGCCAACGTCCTGACTTTC.

CDR3 loop: CTGSYSLAGFQETQYF. The CDR3 DNA follows: TGTACCGGCAGTTACTCCCTAGCGGGCTTCCAAGAGACCCAGTACTTC. The chain couples TRBV6-5 to TRBJ2-5; 8 bases align to TRBD2. The CDR3 consists of 16 residues. Per germline, CDR1 MNHEY and CDR2 SVGAGI.

To note about this clonotype: One end of the junction varies from germline; a read error may be responsible. The chain recombines TRBV11-2 with TRBJ2-1, with a weak D call TRBD1 (5 bases). CDR1 SGHAT and CDR2 FQNNGV come from the germline V gene. This CDR3 comprises 14 residues. CDR3 amino acids: CVSRALDTCNEQFF. The CDR3 DNA reads TGTGTCAGCAGGGCTCTAGACACCTGCAATGAGCAGTTCTTC.

The genes are TRBV29-1 and TRBJ2-3; perhaps TRBD1 as D (5 bases). V was clipped by 2 bases and J by 4 bases, with 10 bases between them. CDR1 and CDR2 from the germline V gene are SQVTM and ANQGSEA. The CDR3 is 13 residues long. Written as DNA, the CDR3 is TGCAGCGTTGAAAGGGGAAACGCAGATACGCAGTATTTT. Translation: CSVERGNADTQYF.

As concerns this clonotype: This may arise from a read error, as a much more abundant clone is one base away. The V and J genes are TRBV5-5 and TRBJ2-5; either TRBD1 or TRBD2 may fit D (6 bases each). This CDR3 spans 12 amino acids. Germline loops: CDR1 SGHKS, CDR2 YYEKEE (reference sequence). The CDR3 reads CAGSWRGETQYF. Written as DNA, the CDR3 is TGTGCCGGCAGCTGGAGGGGGGAGACCCAGTACTTC.

About this clonotype: Compared with germline, one end of the junction differs, possibly owing to a read error. This rearrangement joins TRBV29-1 to TRBJ2-3; 8 nucleotides align to TRBD2. This CDR3 comprises 14 residues. Per the germline V gene, CDR1 is SQVTM and CDR2 is ANQGSEA. The CDR3 is CNGGLAGGTDTQYF. The DNA for the CDR3 is TGCAACGGAGGACTAGCCGGGGGCACGGATACGCAGTATTTT.

About this clonotype itself: At one of its ends the junction is not consistent with the germline gene, which may arise from a read error. This chain links TRBV4-1 with TRBJ1-5; TRBD1 is a possible D gene (5 bases). Germline V gene data show CDR1 as MGHRA and CDR2 as YSYEKL. This CDR3 has 17 residues. In DNA, the CDR3 is TGCGCTAGCAGCCAAGTGGGGACGGGCCCCGGCGGTCAGCCCCGGCATTTT. This sequence encodes CASSQVGTGPGGQPRHF.

This clonotype was found a few times. It may be a read error: a sequence one base away is much more abundant. The rearrangement uses TRBV7-9 and TRBJ2-5, with D tentatively TRBD2 (5 bases). The germline CDR1 and CDR2 sequences are SEHNR and FQNEAQ (reference sequence). This CDR3 is 15 amino acids long. CDR3 amino acids: CVSSFVGSGQETQYF. CDR3 nucleotide sequence: TGTGTCAGCAGCTTCGTGGGAAGCGGACAAGAGACCCAGTACTTC. The full variable domain, with the rest looked up from reference TRBV7-9 and TRBJ2-5, is DTGVSQNPRHKITKRGQNVTFRCDPISEHNRLYWYRQTLGQGPEFLTYFQNEAQLEKSRLLSDRFSAERPKGSFSTLEIQRTEQGDSAMYLCVSSFVGSGQETQYFGPGTRLLVL.

The chain links TRBV29-1 to TRBJ2-1; D not certain. Germline V gives CDR1 SQVTM, CDR2 ANQGSEA. This CDR3 comprises 13 residues. The V end was cut by 3 bases, the J end by 5 bases, with 11 bases between. CDR3 nucleotides: TGCAGCGTTGATAGGAAGGGCAACAATGAGCAGTTCTTC. Translating gives CSVDRKGNNEQFF.